Shown below are 32 T cell receptor beta chains from a single sample sequenced in a study of blood T cells in healthy people across ages. Alongside a J-beta primer mix, a sample-barcoded 5' primer served in a second PCR lasting roughly 6 to 11 cycles. TCRdb ran MiXCR on the 5' RACE reads and lists one entry per CDR3 protein. The table shows around 970,000 distinct CDR3 sequences, with roughly 51% occurring only once. The sample was blood. Source of these receptors: a woman aged 55-70 years in good health.

The V call is TRBV11-2, the J call TRBJ2-5, with TRBD1 as a possible D gene (5 bases). Germline-derived CDR1 and CDR2 are SGHAT and FQNNGV. Trimming shortened V by 1 base and J by 1 base, and 10 bases separated the two germline ends. The CDR3 loop spans 15 amino acids. CDR3 DNA sequence: TGTGCCAGCAGCTTAGTGGGGCAGATCCAAGAGACCCAGTACTTC. Residues: CASSLVGQIQETQYF.

The chain carries TRBV7-2 and TRBJ2-3, with D hard to call. Germline CDR1 and CDR2: SGHTA and FQGNSA. The CDR3 contains 13 residues. V shed 7 bases and J shed 6 bases, with 14 bases lying between them. CDR3 bases: TGTGCCAGCACCTCCTCGCTGGCTGATACGCAGTATTTT. Translation gives CASTSSLADTQYF.

Worth noting for this clonotype: Being one base from a much bigger clone, this may be a read error. The chain uses TRBV20-1 and TRBJ2-1, with 8 bases identical to TRBD2. Germline V lookup: CDR1 DFQATT, CDR2 SNEGSKA (reference sequence). The CDR3 is made up of 15 amino acids. CDR3 DNA sequence: TGCAGTGCTACCCCGGCGGGAGGATACTACAGTGAGCAGTTCTTC. Amino acids: CSATPAGGYYSEQFF.

This clonotype appeared once. The chain is built from TRBV6-5 and TRBJ1-1; D uncertain. CDR1 and CDR2 (germline): MNHEY, SVGAGI. Trimming stripped 5 bases from V and 1 base from J, with 8 bases between. The CDR3 is 13 residues long. The CDR3 loop reads CASSRLGNTEAFF. In DNA, the CDR3 is TGTGCCAGCAGTCGCCTGGGGAACACTGAAGCTTTCTTT.

This chain links TRBV12-3 or TRBV12-4 with TRBJ2-1; D is perhaps TRBD2 (6 bases). The CDR3 is 15 residues long. Trimming shortened V by 3 bases and J by 5 bases, and 14 bases separated the two germline ends. The CDR3 DNA sequence: TGTGCCAGCAGTTTGTTTAGCGGTTTGAACAATGAGCAGTTCTTC. Amino acids: CASSLFSGLNNEQFF.

A few counts support this clonotype. The V and J genes are TRBV12-3 or TRBV12-4 and TRBJ2-5; D call uncertain. The CDR3 totals 15 residues. With 1 base removed from V and 5 bases from J, the gap between germline ends came to 14 bases. The CDR3 loop reads CASSLVYAVGETQYF. The CDR3 nucleotides are TGTGCCAGCAGTTTAGTTTATGCGGTAGGGGAGACCCAGTACTTC.

This clonotype was seen only a few times. J is TRBJ2-7 and V is TRBV4-3; TRBD2 matches at 8 bases. Germline V gene sequence: CDR1 LGHNA, CDR2 YSLEER. CDR3 length equals 15 residues. V was pared by 0 bases and J by 4 bases, with 5 bases of the junction left unmatched. This CDR3 reads CASSQEGTRSYEQYF. In DNA form, the CDR3 reads TGCGCCAGCAGCCAAGAGGGGACTAGGTCGTACGAGCAGTACTTC.

The genes are TRBV4-3 and TRBJ2-6; maybe TRBD2 (5 bases). Germline V gene lookup returns CDR1 LGHNA and CDR2 YSLEER. The CDR3 is made up of 17 amino acids. V lost 1 base and J lost 2, with 12 bases in between. The CDR3 region is CASSQGLARTGANVLTF. The CDR3 DNA sequence: TGCGCCAGCAGCCAAGGGCTAGCTCGCACTGGGGCCAACGTCCTGACTTTC.

This chain links TRBV5-1 with TRBJ2-4; TRBD2 matches at 8 bases. The CDR3 has 16 amino acids. The V segment lost 4 bases and the J segment 8 bases; nucleotides outside the gene matches: 14. Germline CDR1 is SGHRS and CDR2 is YFSETQ. CDR3 sequence (DNA): TGCGCCAGCAGCAAAGGGACTAGTGTGGGTCTGGACATTCAGTACTTC. Translated: CASSKGTSVGLDIQYF.

This clonotype occurred a few times. This rearrangement joins TRBV12-3 or TRBV12-4 to TRBJ1-2, with D tentatively TRBD1 (5 bases). The CDR3 contains 14 residues. Trimming took off 2 bases at V and 4 bases at J, with 11 bases between the two ends. CDR3 in DNA: TGTGCCAGCAGTTTACAGGGAGGTTCCTATGGCTACACCTTC. It yields the protein CASSLQGGSYGYTF.

V is TRBV28 and J is TRBJ2-4; 8 bases map to TRBD1. The J call may be mistaken, given a closer DNA end match to TRBJ2-7. This CDR3 is built from 15 residues. CDR1 is MDHEN and CDR2 is SYDVKM in the germline V gene. The CDR3 spells CASRLSLIQGGEQYF. The CDR3 DNA sequence: TGTGCCAGCAGATTGTCCCTAATACAGGGGGGCGAGCAGTACTTC.

The chain joins TRBV20-1 to TRBJ2-1; D may be TRBD2 (6 bases). V lost 5 bases, J lost 1 base, and 12 bases lay in between. The length of the CDR3 is 14 residues. CDR1 is DFQATT and CDR2 is SNEGSKA in the germline V gene (reference sequence). The CDR3 reads CSAHGDFSYNEQFF. The CDR3 coding sequence is TGCAGTGCTCATGGGGACTTTTCCTACAATGAGCAGTTCTTC.

In DNA form, the CDR3 reads TGTGCCAGCAGCTTTAGACGGGAGGGGGCTCGGAATGAGCAGTTCTTC. It specifies CASSFRREGARNEQFF. V gene TRBV7-2 combines with J gene TRBJ2-1; weak D call: TRBD2 (8 bases). CDR3 length equals 16 residues. Trimming removed 3 bases at V and 7 bases at J, with 19 bases between. CDR1 SGHTA and CDR2 FQGNSA come from the germline V gene.

This clonotype was picked up a small number of times. The J gene is TRBJ2-4, the V gene TRBV28; 14 bases agree with TRBD2. Judging by the DNA end, TRBJ2-7 fits better; the J call may be wrong. The CDR3 contains 14 residues. Germline CDR1 and CDR2: MDHEN and SYDVKM. The CDR3 DNA is TGTGCCAGCAGTTTTGGGACTAGCGGGAGCGAGCAGTACTTC. It is translated as CASSFGTSGSEQYF.

The V call is TRBV6-2 or TRBV6-3, the J call TRBJ1-1; TRBD1 might be the D (5 bases). The CDR3 runs to 15 residues. CDR1 and CDR2 (germline): MNHEY, SVGEGT. Between the trimmed V and J ends, which lost 8 bases and 1 base, there was a span of 17 bases. CDR3: CASGNVGTGNTEAFF. Here the CDR3 DNA reads TGTGCCAGCGGAAATGTGGGCACAGGGAACACTGAAGCTTTCTTT.

This clonotype came up a few times. The chain combines TRBV3-1 with TRBJ1-5, with 7 bases lining up with TRBD1. V trimming: 4 bases; J trimming: 7 bases; junction bases outside the gene matches: 7. Looked up from germline, CDR1 is LGHDT and CDR2 is YNNKEL (reference sequence). This CDR3 has 14 amino acids. The chain's CDR3 is CASSLGQETQPQHF. DNA for the CDR3: TGTGCCAGCAGCCTCGGACAGGAGACGCAGCCCCAGCATTTT.

This clonotype appeared a few times. The CDR3 DNA reads TGCGCCAGCAGCCAAGTCGCCGCTCAGTCGGGTGAGCAGTTCTTC. Translating it yields CASSQVAAQSGEQFF. The chain employs TRBV4-1 and TRBJ2-1; no clear D. CDR1 and CDR2 (germline): MGHRA, YSYEKL. The germline V and J ends were trimmed by 1 base and 9 bases, with 16 bases remaining between them. This CDR3 is 15 amino acids long.

J is TRBJ2-6 and V is TRBV29-1; TRBD2 might be the D (5 bases). Germline V gene lookup returns CDR1 SQVTM and CDR2 ANQGSEA. V lost 6 bases to trimming and J lost 2 bases, with 11 bases between them. The CDR3 loop spans 14 amino acids. This CDR3 is CSVALAPGANVLTF. The CDR3 DNA is TGCAGCGTGGCCCTAGCCCCTGGGGCCAACGTCCTGACTTTC.

The chain joins TRBV28 to TRBJ2-5, with D unresolved. Germline V gene data show CDR1 as MDHEN and CDR2 as SYDVKM. Deletions cut 2 bases from V and 0 bases from J, with 4 bases between. This CDR3 has 13 residues. The CDR3 nucleotides are TGTGCCAGCAGTTTACACAACCAAGAGACCCAGTACTTC. This gives the protein CASSLHNQETQYF.

The sample holds a few counts of this clonotype. The chain employs TRBV12-3 or TRBV12-4 and TRBJ2-1; 10 bases align to TRBD1. This CDR3 spans 14 amino acids. The J segment lost 6 bases and the V segment lost 6 bases, leaving 5 bases of the junction unmatched. CDR3 DNA sequence: TGTGCCAGCAGGCGACAGGGGGCGCCCAATGAGCAGTTCTTC. Its protein product is CASRRQGAPNEQFF.

This clonotype turned up a few times. The V gene is TRBV5-1, the J gene TRBJ2-7, with unresolved D. This CDR3 comprises 14 residues. Trimming stripped 1 base from V and 1 base from J, with 9 bases between. Per the germline V gene, CDR1 is SGHRS and CDR2 is YFSETQ. The CDR3 reads CASSLRSESYEQYF. Written as DNA, the CDR3 is TGCGCCAGCAGCTTGAGGTCAGAATCCTACGAGCAGTACTTC.

This clonotype was picked up a small number of times. The chain joins TRBV14 to TRBJ2-7, with 11 bases matching TRBD2. Germline V gene sequence: CDR1 SGHDN, CDR2 FVKESK. The CDR3 is 18 residues long. With 1 base clipped from V and 11 bases from J, the junction kept 19 bases outside the gene matches. In nucleotides, the CDR3 is TGTGCCAGCAGCCAAGGGGGACTAGCGGAGTATTGGGGCAACGTGGAGTACTTC. Translating it yields CASSQGGLAEYWGNVEYF.

This clonotype has a handful of counts. The chain couples TRBV5-5 to TRBJ2-7; D is perhaps TRBD1 or TRBD2 (6 bases each). Trimming pared 1 base from V and 2 bases from J, leaving 13 bases between. The CDR3 has 15 residues. Germline V gene lookup returns CDR1 SGHKS and CDR2 YYEKEE (reference sequence). The CDR3 loop is CASSLRGDTTYEQYF. The DNA of the CDR3 is TGTGCCAGCAGCTTGAGGGGGGACACTACCTACGAGCAGTACTTC. Full variable domain (missing parts from reference TRBV5-5 and TRBJ2-7): DAGVTQSPTHLIKTRGQQVTLRCSPISGHKSVSWYQQVLGQGPQFIFQYYEKEERGRGNFPDRFSARQFPNYSSELNVNALLLGDSALYLCASSLRGDTTYEQYFGPGTRLTVT.

This clonotype has a handful of counts. The chain uses TRBV7-8 and TRBJ2-7; TRBD2 agrees at 13 bases. The length of the CDR3 is 15 residues. Germline CDR1 reads SGHVS; CDR2 reads FQNEAQ. V was pared by 4 bases and J by 3 bases, with 3 bases of the junction left unmatched. The CDR3 sequence is CASSSGLAGNYEQYF. The CDR3 DNA reads as TGTGCCAGCAGCTCGGGACTAGCGGGGAACTACGAGCAGTACTTC. Together with reference TRBV7-8 and TRBJ2-7, the CDR3 gives the full variable domain: GAGVSQSPRYKVAKRGQDVALRCDPISGHVSLFWYQQALGQGPEFLTYFQNEAQLDKSGLPSDRFFAERPEGSVSTLKIQRTQQEDSAVYLCASSSGLAGNYEQYFGPGTRLTVT.

V and J are TRBV2 and TRBJ2-5; D perhaps matches TRBD1 (6 bases). V dropped 6 bases and J dropped 0 bases, with 11 bases sitting between them. CDR1 and CDR2 from the germline V gene are SNHLY and FYNNEI. The CDR3 has 14 amino acids. The CDR3 coding sequence is TGTGCCAGCAGAAGGACAGTTAACCAAGAGACCCAGTACTTC. Its translation: CASRRTVNQETQYF.

This clonotype was recorded a few times. The chain is built from TRBV20-1 and TRBJ2-1, with 9 positions matching TRBD1. CDR3 length equals 12 residues. Looked up from germline, CDR1 is DFQATT and CDR2 is SNEGSKA (reference sequence). The CDR3 nucleotides read TGCAGCAGGACAGGGGACTACAATGAGCAGTTCTTC. It specifies CSRTGDYNEQFF.

This clonotype has just a few counts. The V call is TRBV20-1, the J call TRBJ2-2; the D call may be TRBD1 or TRBD2 (5 bases each). The V end was cut by 5 bases, the J end by 0 bases, with 13 bases between. CDR3 length: 15 residues. Germline V gene lookup returns CDR1 DFQATT and CDR2 SNEGSKA (reference sequence). The CDR3, as DNA: TGCAGTGCTTTTGGGGGAACCGCGAACACCGGGGAGCTGTTTTTT. Protein sequence: CSAFGGTANTGELFF.

V is TRBV6-2 or TRBV6-3 and J is TRBJ2-2; D is ambiguous. The CDR3 contains 14 residues. Germline V gene sequence: CDR1 MNHEY, CDR2 SVGEGT. The ends were cut back, 2 bases at V and 6 bases at J, with 10 bases in the middle. The CDR3 protein is CASSYPYYPGELFF. The CDR3 region has the DNA TGTGCCAGCAGTTACCCTTACTACCCCGGGGAGCTGTTTTTT.

CDR3 sequence reads: CSARMDSTDTQYF. The CDR3 nucleotides are TGCAGTGCTAGAATGGACAGCACAGATACGCAGTATTTT. The V gene is TRBV20-1, the J gene TRBJ2-3; D remains ambiguous. Trimming cost V 2 bases and J 0 bases, with 6 bases left between them. This CDR3 is built from 13 residues. Germline V gene data show CDR1 as DFQATT and CDR2 as SNEGSKA (reference sequence).

This chain links TRBV3-1 with TRBJ1-6, with D unresolved. Germline V CDR1 and CDR2: LGHDT, YNNKEL (reference sequence). CDR3 length: 14 amino acids. Trimming pared 3 bases from V and 7 bases from J, leaving 10 bases between. The CDR3 loop reads CASSHPDGNSPLHF. Written as DNA, the CDR3 is TGTGCCAGCAGCCACCCGGACGGGAATTCACCCCTCCACTTT.

This clonotype has a count of ten or more. This chain uses TRBV29-1 with TRBJ2-5; 7 bases agree with TRBD2. This CDR3 has 14 amino acids. V lost 4 bases and J lost 1; bases outside the gene matches: 6. Germline V gives CDR1 SQVTM, CDR2 ANQGSEA. CDR3 sequence reads: CSVVRASGQETQYF. The CDR3, as DNA: TGCAGCGTTGTGCGGGCTAGCGGCCAAGAGACCCAGTACTTC.

There are a few counts of this clonotype. The chain joins TRBV15 to TRBJ2-1, with TRBD1 as a possible D gene (5 bases). Trimming removed 3 bases from V and 12 bases from J, with 12 bases in between. CDR3 length equals 12 residues. Germline CDR1 reads LNHNV; CDR2 reads YYDKDF (reference sequence). DNA for the CDR3: TGTGCCACCAGCAGTGAAACCGACAGGCAGTTCTTC. Encoded protein: CATSSETDRQFF.